The 22 T cell receptor beta chains below all came from one sample that was sequenced in a study of blood T cell repertoires in COVID-19. Assay: immunoSEQ multiplex PCR; the TCRdb copy retains only in-frame clones and omits some. This table holds hundreds of thousands of clones, about 91% found once. The specimen was peripheral blood. The source is a woman in her twenties or thirties who had recovered from COVID-19.

This sequence joins TRBV10-3 and TRBJ2-7; 9 bases match TRBD2. Looked up from germline, CDR1 is ENHRY and CDR2 is SYGVKD. The ends lost 4 bases at V and 0 bases at J; junction bases unmatched: 13. There are 18 residues in the CDR3. In DNA form, the CDR3 reads TGTGCCATCAGTGCCCTACTCAAACAGCGGGGGGCCTCCTACGAGCAGTACTTC. It specifies CAISALLKQRGASYEQYF.

The CDR3 DNA follows: TGTGCCAGCAGTCGAAGGAGGACAGCGCGCTACGAGCAGTACTTC. Its translation: CASSRRRTARYEQYF. V is TRBV28 and J is TRBJ2-7, with D possibly being TRBD1 (6 bases). The V end lost 5 bases, the J end lost 3 bases, and 17 bases lay between the germline ends. The germline V gene has CDR1 MDHEN and CDR2 SYDVKM. The CDR3 consists of 15 residues.

The chain joins TRBV4-2 to TRBJ1-5, with 7 bases that match TRBD1. V lost 3 bases and J lost 7; bases outside the gene matches: 12. The CDR3 runs to 16 residues. In germline, CDR1 is LGHNA, CDR2 YNFKEQ. The CDR3 sequence is CASSQEKTGDGQPQHF. CDR3 bases: TGTGCCAGCAGCCAGGAGAAAACAGGGGATGGACAGCCCCAGCATTTT.

This chain joins TRBV7-6 and TRBJ1-4, with a weak D call TRBD1 (6 bases). Germline V gene lookup returns CDR1 SGHVS and CDR2 FNYEAQ. The length of the CDR3 is 13 residues. V was shortened by 4 bases and J by 8 bases, with 11 bases between the two germline ends. The CDR3 spells CASSSGHGEKLFF. CDR3 bases: TGTGCCAGCAGCTCGGGACATGGGGAAAAACTGTTTTTT.

This clone appeared once. The chain carries TRBV6-1 and TRBJ2-2, with a weak D call TRBD1 (7 bases). There are 15 residues in the CDR3. V lost 3 bases and J lost 7, with 15 bases in between. Looked up from germline, CDR1 is MNHNS and CDR2 is SASEGT. The CDR3 nucleotides are TGTGCCAGCAGTGAGCTGGCAGGGGGGCACGGGGAGCTGTTTTTT. It codes for CASSELAGGHGELFF.

The rearrangement links TRBV30 to TRBJ1-6; 7 bases fit TRBD1. J was trimmed by 10 bases and V by 5 bases; bases with no gene match: 11. Germline-derived CDR1 and CDR2 are GTSNPN and SVGIG (reference sequence). The CDR3 length is 14 residues. CDR3 protein: CAWDRDSLSSPLHF. The CDR3 DNA is TGTGCCTGGGACCGGGACAGCTTATCCTCACCCCTCCACTTT.

V is TRBV23-1 and J is TRBJ1-1, with TRBD1 matching 7 bases. TRBV23-1 is an ORF, with its function uncertain. This CDR3 is built from 15 residues. After removal of 8 bases from V and 0 bases from J, the junction contained 9 bases not matched to a gene. The CDR3 loop is CASGLRTGMNTEAFF. CDR3 in DNA: TGCGCCAGCGGACTAAGGACAGGCATGAACACTGAAGCTTTCTTT.

V is TRBV9 and J is TRBJ2-7, with TRBD1 matching over 7 bases. CDR1 is SGDLS and CDR2 is YYNGEE in the germline V gene. The CDR3 is 13 amino acids. Trimming at V came to 4 bases and at J to 4 bases, leaving 5 bases not matched to a gene. CDR3: CASSRGLEYEQYF. DNA of the CDR3: TGTGCCAGCAGCAGGGGGCTGGAGTACGAGCAGTACTTC. Filled out from reference TRBV9 and TRBJ2-7, the complete variable domain reads DSGVTQTPKHLITATGQRVTLRCSPRSGDLSVYWYQQSLDQGLQFLIQYYNGEERAKGNILERFSAQQFPDLHSELNLSSLELGDSALYFCASSRGLEYEQYFGPGTRLTVT.

The V call is TRBV5-1, the J call TRBJ2-5; TRBD1 might be the D (6 bases). The CDR3 totals 13 residues. Germline lookup yields CDR1 SGHRS and CDR2 YFSETQ. V lost 0 bases, J lost 4 bases, and 7 bases lay in between. The CDR3 nucleotides are TGCGCCAGCAGCTTGGCCAGGGGAGAGACCCAGTACTTC. Translating it yields CASSLARGETQYF. Variable domain in full (rest from reference TRBV5-1 and TRBJ2-5): KAGVTQTPRYLIKTRGQQVTLSCSPISGHRSVSWYQQTPGQGLQFLFEYFSETQRNKGNFPGRFSGRQFSNSRSEMNVSTLELGDSALYLCASSLARGETQYFGPGTRLLVL.

The V gene is TRBV2, the J gene TRBJ2-1, with D maybe TRBD1 (5 bases). Trimming cost V 4 bases and J 5 bases, with 18 bases left between them. The CDR3 consists of 16 residues. CDR1 is SNHLY, CDR2 FYNNEI, per germline. DNA for the CDR3: TGTGCCAGCAGTGCTCCACCGCCGGCAGGGCACAATGAGCAGTTCTTC. Amino acid sequence: CASSAPPPAGHNEQFF. Complete variable domain (other parts from reference TRBV2 and TRBJ2-1): EPEVTQTPSHQVTQMGQEVILRCVPISNHLYFYWYRQILGQKVEFLVSFYNNEISEKSEIFDDQFSVERPDGSNFTLKIRSTKLEDSAMYFCASSAPPPAGHNEQFFGPGTRLTVL.

The V gene is TRBV10-3, the J gene TRBJ2-7; TRBD2 aligns across 9 bases. The V and J ends lost 2 bases and 3 bases, in that order; junction bases with no gene match: 5. CDR1 is ENHRY, CDR2 SYGVKD, per germline. The CDR3 totals 15 residues. The CDR3 reads CAISESSGGNYEQYF. The CDR3 DNA follows: TGTGCCATCAGTGAGAGTAGCGGGGGTAACTACGAGCAGTACTTC.

The chain combines TRBV18 with TRBJ1-3; D might be TRBD1 (6 bases). The CDR3 length is 16 residues. CDR1 and CDR2 from the germline V gene are KGHSH and LQKENI. Trimming removed 5 bases at V and 2 bases at J, with 16 bases between. The CDR3 DNA is TGTGCCAGCTCATCCGGACAGTCGTTAGCTGGAAACACCATATATTTT. It encodes CASSSGQSLAGNTIYF.

This chain connects TRBV24-1 to TRBJ1-3, with TRBD1 matching 8 bases. The V and J ends lost 9 bases and 2 bases, in that order; junction bases with no gene match: 8. This CDR3 has 15 residues. Germline assignment: CDR1 KGHDR and CDR2 SFDVKD. As DNA, the CDR3 is TGTGCCACCGAAACGACAGGGGCTCCTGGAAACACCATATATTTT. Translation gives CATETTGAPGNTIYF.

The rearrangement joins TRBV30 to TRBJ2-7, with 7 bases aligning to TRBD2. Trimming removed 3 bases from V and 5 bases from J; junction bases left unmatched: 7. This CDR3 is 13 amino acids long. Germline V gene sequence: CDR1 GTSNPN, CDR2 SVGIG (reference sequence). The CDR3 loop is CAWSRGGSHEQYF. The CDR3 nucleotides are TGTGCCTGGAGCCGCGGGGGTAGCCACGAGCAGTACTTC.

This chain links TRBV28 with TRBJ2-5, with D perhaps matching TRBD2 (6 bases). Germline assignment: CDR1 MDHEN and CDR2 SYDVKM. The CDR3 is 14 residues long. Trimming removed 5 bases from V and 4 bases from J, with 14 bases in between. The CDR3 protein is CASSPVPGGETQYF. CDR3 DNA: TGTGCCAGCAGTCCCGTGCCCGGGGGAGAGACCCAGTACTTC.

V is TRBV18 and J is TRBJ1-2, with unresolved D. The germline V gene has CDR1 KGHSH and CDR2 LQKENI. Trimming shortened V by 5 bases and J by 8 bases, and 9 bases separated the two germline ends. This CDR3 contains 11 residues. CDR3 loop: CASSRQEGYTF. In nucleotides, the CDR3 is TGTGCCAGCTCAAGGCAGGAAGGCTACACCTTC. Full variable domain (missing parts from reference TRBV18 and TRBJ1-2): NAGVMQNPRHLVRRRGQEARLRCSPMKGHSHVYWYRQLPEEGLKFMVYLQKENIIDESGMPKERFSAEFPKEGPSILRIQQVVRGDSAAYFCASSRQEGYTFGSGTRLTVV.

This chain joins TRBV2 and TRBJ1-1, with a weak D call TRBD1 (6 bases). The CDR3 has 13 residues. The V and J ends lost 8 bases and 7 bases respectively, with 17 bases between them. Germline V gives CDR1 SNHLY, CDR2 FYNNEI. CDR3 region: CASSRGGGFEAFF. In nucleotides, the CDR3 is TGTGCCAGCTCCCGGGGTGGGGGCTTTGAAGCTTTCTTT.

The gene calls are TRBV12-3 or TRBV12-4 and TRBJ2-2; tentatively, D is TRBD2 (6 bases). The CDR3 loop spans 13 amino acids. Between the trimmed V and J ends, which lost 6 bases and 6 bases, there was a span of 11 bases. CDR3 loop: CASRGGTAGELFF. CDR3 coding DNA: TGTGCCAGCAGGGGCGGGACGGCCGGGGAGCTGTTTTTT.

This clone was recorded once. The rearrangement uses TRBV7-3 and TRBJ2-7, with a tentative D call TRBD1 (5 bases). This CDR3 region has 14 residues. With 6 bases removed from V and 2 bases from J, the gap between germline ends came to 14 bases. Per germline, CDR1 SGHTA and CDR2 FQGTGA. As DNA, the CDR3 is TGTGCCAGCAGACCTGACAGTTCGGCCTACGAGCAGTACTTC. Translated: CASRPDSSAYEQYF.

V usage is TRBV19 and J usage is TRBJ1-2; D is possibly TRBD1 (6 bases). CDR1 and CDR2 from the germline V gene are LNHDA and SQIVND (reference sequence). The germline V and J ends were trimmed by 5 bases and 7 bases, with 23 bases remaining between them. The CDR3 is made up of 16 amino acids. The DNA for the CDR3 is TGTGCCAGTAGTCCACGCGTTCAGGGGCCCTTTGGTGGCTACACCTTC. Its protein is CASSPRVQGPFGGYTF.

The chain uses TRBV5-1 and TRBJ1-1, with 8 bases that match TRBD1. Losses at the gene ends were 0 bases for V and 5 bases for J; bases not matched to a gene: 12. The CDR3 is 17 amino acids. The germline V gene encodes CDR1 SGHRS and CDR2 YFSETQ. This CDR3 is CASSLVDRATYTTEAFF. The CDR3 DNA sequence: TGCGCCAGCAGCTTGGTGGACAGGGCGACCTATACGACTGAAGCTTTCTTT.

V and J are TRBV20-1 and TRBJ1-1, with D perhaps matching TRBD1 (6 bases). Germline-derived CDR1 and CDR2 are DFQATT and SNEGSKA (reference sequence). V lost 3 bases and J lost 5, with 19 bases in between. This CDR3 spans 15 amino acids. The CDR3 nucleotides are TGCAGTGCTAGTAAATCGGGACACATAATAACTGAAGCTTTCTTT. Translating gives CSASKSGHIITEAFF.